The 29 T cell receptor beta chains in this list originate from one sample, sequenced in a study of blood T cell repertoires in COVID-19. Method: immunoSEQ multiplex PCR; TCRdb's copy keeps in-frame clones and lacks some. Here the sample spans some 56,000 clones, roughly 86% being singletons. The sample taken for sequencing was peripheral blood. The receptors were sampled from a woman aged 80 or over with acute or convalescent COVID-19.

This clone has more than one count but fewer than ten. CDR3 loop: CSARGTEQFF. Here the CDR3 DNA reads TGCAGTGCTAGGGGGACAGAGCAGTTCTTC. The chain links TRBV20-1 to TRBJ2-1, with D perhaps TRBD1 (6 bases). Trimming removed 3 bases at V and 10 bases at J, with 7 bases between. CDR3 size: 10 residues. Germline CDR1 reads DFQATT; CDR2 reads SNEGSKA (reference sequence).

The chain employs TRBV6-5 and TRBJ1-4; 7 positions match TRBD1. This CDR3 contains 14 residues. Germline loops: CDR1 MNHEY, CDR2 SVGAGI. V was pared by 4 bases and J by 7 bases, with 6 bases of the junction left unmatched. CDR3 protein: CASSSTGVFEKLFF. The CDR3 DNA reads as TGTGCCAGCAGTTCCACAGGGGTGTTTGAAAAACTGTTTTTT.

This clone was counted between two and nine times. The chain combines TRBV6-6 with TRBJ2-7; the match to TRBD1 covers 9 bases. Germline CDR1 reads MNHNY; CDR2 reads SVGAGI (reference sequence). This CDR3 spans 15 amino acids. V gave up 5 bases and J gave up 6 bases; unmatched junction bases: 11. CDR3 sequence: CASSQGQGNLFEQYF. The CDR3 nucleotides read TGTGCCAGCAGTCAGGGACAGGGAAATTTATTCGAGCAGTACTTC.

The V and J genes are TRBV28 and TRBJ2-7, with 8 bases that match TRBD1. Germline V gene lookup returns CDR1 MDHEN and CDR2 SYDVKM. With V trimmed by 6 bases and J by 2 bases, 3 bases remained unmatched. The CDR3 contains 13 residues. CDR3 nucleotide sequence: TGTGCCAGCAGGTCGGGACAGGCCTACGAGCAGTACTTC. This gives the protein CASRSGQAYEQYF.

This chain links TRBV2 with TRBJ2-3; D is perhaps TRBD1 (6 bases). Per germline, CDR1 SNHLY and CDR2 FYNNEI. The V end was cut by 6 bases, the J end by 1 base, with 14 bases between. This CDR3 has 15 amino acids. The CDR3 here is CASRNRESGTDTQYF. CDR3 coding DNA: TGTGCCAGCAGGAACAGGGAGTCGGGCACAGATACGCAGTATTTT.

The gene calls are TRBV3-1 (or the pseudogene TRBV3-2) and TRBJ1-1; no firm D call. This CDR3 is 15 amino acids long. Trimming removed 0 bases from V and 0 bases from J, with 8 bases in between. Germline V CDR1 and CDR2: LGHDT, YNNKEL (reference sequence). The CDR3 DNA is TGTGCCAGCAGCCAAGAAGGAGGAATGAACACTGAAGCTTTCTTT. It encodes CASSQEGGMNTEAFF.

The chain employs TRBV7-9 and TRBJ2-7; 8 positions agree with TRBD2. Germline V gene data show CDR1 as SEHNR and CDR2 as FQNEAQ (reference sequence). The CDR3 has 15 amino acids. Unmatched junction bases numbered 10, after V lost 4 bases and J lost 5 bases. CDR3 sequence reads: CASSSDPPTSDEQYV. In DNA form, the CDR3 reads TGTGCCAGCAGCTCCGACCCTCCGACTAGCGACGAGCAGTACGTC.

This clone was observed once. J is TRBJ1-2 and V is TRBV7-2; D may be TRBD1 (6 bases). This CDR3 region has 13 residues. V dropped 0 bases and J dropped 9 bases, with 11 bases sitting between them. The germline gives CDR1 SGHTA, CDR2 FQGNSA. The CDR3 DNA reads as TGTGCCAGCAGCTTAGCTGGACAGAGGAGCTACACCTTC. It translates to CASSLAGQRSYTF.

This chain links TRBV6-1 with TRBJ1-5; D remains unclear. V was clipped by 0 bases and J by 4 bases, with 4 bases between them. CDR1 and CDR2 from the germline V gene are MNHNS and SASEGT. The CDR3 is 13 amino acids. The CDR3 is CASSEARNQPQHF. In nucleotides, the CDR3 is TGTGCCAGCAGTGAAGCGAGGAATCAGCCCCAGCATTTT.

The rearrangement links TRBV18 to TRBJ2-7, with TRBD1 matching 9 bases. Trimming cost V 5 bases and J 4 bases; bases outside gene matches: 3. The CDR3 is made up of 13 amino acids. CDR1 KGHSH and CDR2 LQKENI come from the germline V gene. The CDR3 DNA follows: TGTGCCAGCTCATCGGGACAGGGTTACGAGCAGTACTTC. Protein: CASSSGQGYEQYF.

The chain carries TRBV28 and TRBJ1-3; the D is unclear. There are 15 residues in the CDR3. CDR1 is MDHEN and CDR2 is SYDVKM in the germline V gene. V gave up 3 bases and J gave up 0 bases, with 9 bases separating them. In DNA, the CDR3 is TGTGCCAGCAGTTTTTACGGGAGCTCTGGAAACACCATATATTTT. It yields the protein CASSFYGSSGNTIYF.

J is TRBJ2-3 and V is TRBV7-9; 8 positions match TRBD2. Germline values: CDR1 SEHNR, CDR2 FQNEAQ (reference sequence). With V trimmed by 5 bases and J by 1 base, 5 bases remained unmatched. CDR3 length equals 15 residues. CDR3 coding DNA: TGTGCCAGCAGCGTAACTAGCGGTCGCACAGATACGCAGTATTTT. It translates to CASSVTSGRTDTQYF. The full variable domain, completed using reference TRBV7-9 and TRBJ2-3, is DTGVSQNPRHKITKRGQNVTFRCDPISEHNRLYWYRQTLGQGPEFLTYFQNEAQLEKSRLLSDRFSAERPKGSFSTLEIQRTEQGDSAMYLCASSVTSGRTDTQYFGPGTRLTVL.

The chain uses TRBV30 and TRBJ1-6; D possibly corresponds to TRBD1 (5 bases). Per germline, CDR1 GTSNPN and CDR2 SVGIG (reference sequence). V gave up 4 bases and J gave up 7 bases, with 14 bases separating them. The CDR3 covers 14 residues. In nucleotides, the CDR3 is TGTGCCTGGACCCCGGACATGGGGAATTCACCCCTCCACTTT. Amino acids: CAWTPDMGNSPLHF.

This clone occurred once. This sequence joins TRBV14 and TRBJ2-1; 12 bases agree with TRBD1. This CDR3 is built from 15 residues. Germline lookup yields CDR1 SGHDN and CDR2 FVKESK. J was trimmed by 10 bases and V by 1 base; bases with no gene match: 5. CDR3 in amino acids: CASSQVGQGAKEQFF. In DNA, the CDR3 is TGTGCCAGCAGCCAAGTGGGACAGGGGGCGAAGGAGCAGTTCTTC.

The CDR3 coding sequence is TGTGCCAGCCGAGGGCAGGGGTGGTACGAGCAGTACTTC. The encoded protein is CASRGQGWYEQYF. V usage is TRBV28 and J usage is TRBJ2-7; a possible D gene is TRBD1 (6 bases). V lost 8 bases to trimming and J lost 4 bases, with 15 bases between them. The germline gives CDR1 MDHEN, CDR2 SYDVKM. CDR3 length: 13 amino acids.

The J gene is TRBJ2-1, the V gene TRBV5-6; D possibly corresponds to TRBD2 (6 bases). The CDR3 totals 16 residues. Between the trimmed V and J ends, which lost 4 bases and 4 bases, there was a span of 18 bases. Germline CDR1 and CDR2: SGHDT and YYEEEE. The CDR3 loop reads CASSPVASVGYNEQFF. Here the CDR3 DNA reads TGTGCCAGCAGCCCGGTCGCTAGCGTGGGGTACAATGAGCAGTTCTTC.

The CDR3 DNA reads TGTGCCAGTAGTCTTACAGGACGCTCTGGGGCCAACGTCCTGACTTTC. Its protein product is CASSLTGRSGANVLTF. V gene TRBV19 combines with J gene TRBJ2-6, with D perhaps matching TRBD1 (5 bases). The CDR3 sequence is 16 residues long. V was pared by 5 bases and J by 0 bases, with 11 bases between. CDR1 and CDR2 from the germline V gene are LNHDA and SQIVND (reference sequence).

The V gene is TRBV6-4, the J gene TRBJ2-1; 11 bases map to TRBD2. The CDR3 spans 15 residues. Trimming cost V 6 bases and J 7 bases; bases outside gene matches: 8. Germline CDR1 MRHNA, CDR2 SNTAGT. This CDR3 reads CASRAIAGGRNEQFF. The CDR3 DNA follows: TGTGCCAGCAGGGCTATAGCGGGGGGGCGAAATGAGCAGTTCTTC.

The gene calls are TRBV20-1 and TRBJ1-1, with 8 bases identical to TRBD1. The CDR3 covers 15 residues. The trim removed 3 bases at V and 4 bases at J, leaving 10 bases unmatched. The V gene's germline CDR1 is DFQATT and CDR2 SNEGSKA (reference sequence). For the CDR3, the DNA is TGCAGTGCTAGTCCCAGGACAGGGCGCGGCACTGAAGCTTTCTTT. This sequence encodes CSASPRTGRGTEAFF.

This chain uses TRBV28 with TRBJ2-1; D may be TRBD1 (5 bases). The germline CDR1 and CDR2 sequences are MDHEN and SYDVKM. V lost 5 bases and J lost 10, with 12 bases in between. The length of the CDR3 is 12 residues. The CDR3: CASSGDSNEQFF. In nucleotides, the CDR3 is TGTGCCAGCAGTGGAGACAGCAACGAGCAGTTCTTC. Using reference TRBV28 and TRBJ2-1 for the parts outside the CDR3, the full variable domain is DVKVTQSSRYLVKRTGEKVFLECVQDMDHENMFWYRQDPGLGLRLIYFSYDVKMKEKGDIPEGYSVSREKKERFSLILESASTNQTSMYLCASSGDSNEQFFGPGTRLTVL.

The J gene is TRBJ1-1, the V gene TRBV10-3; D is uncertain. Germline CDR1 ENHRY, CDR2 SYGVKD. Deletions cut 5 bases from V and 3 bases from J, with 16 bases between. The CDR3 is made up of 15 amino acids. CDR3 nucleotides: TGTGCCATCAGTAGAGTCGGAGGGTTCGACACTGAAGCTTTCTTT. It is translated as CAISRVGGFDTEAFF.

The chain couples TRBV15 to TRBJ1-4, with D unresolved. V shed 4 bases and J shed 0 bases, with 12 bases lying between them. Germline V gene sequence: CDR1 LNHNV, CDR2 YYDKDF (reference sequence). This CDR3 contains 16 residues. CDR3 nucleotides: TGTGCCACCAGCACACGGATAGGAGCAACTAATGAAAAACTGTTTTTT. This gives the protein CATSTRIGATNEKLFF.

This chain links TRBV3-1 (or the pseudogene TRBV3-2) with TRBJ1-3, with D maybe TRBD1 (6 bases). Trimming stripped 5 bases from V and 7 bases from J, with 21 bases between. Germline CDR1 LGHDT, CDR2 YNNKEL (reference sequence). The CDR3 runs to 16 residues. The CDR3 DNA reads as TGTGCCAGCAGCGGATACAGGGTTAACCGACGGAACACCATATATTTT. Protein product: CASSGYRVNRRNTIYF.

J is TRBJ1-1 and V is TRBV19, with a weak D call TRBD1 (5 bases). The V end was cut by 1 base, the J end by 1 base, with 7 bases between. The CDR3 is made up of 14 amino acids. The germline V gene encodes CDR1 LNHDA and CDR2 SQIVND (reference sequence). CDR3: CASSIGQRNTEAFF. The DNA for the CDR3 is TGTGCCAGTAGTATAGGACAGAGGAACACTGAAGCTTTCTTT.

V and J are TRBV6-7 and TRBJ1-4; the match to TRBD1 covers 10 bases. TRBV6-7 carries the ORF label, with uncertain function. J lost 8 bases, V lost 4 bases, and 4 bases had no gene match. This CDR3 has 14 amino acids. CDR3 sequence: CASSSTGGEEKLFF. For the CDR3, the DNA is TGTGCCAGCAGTTCGACAGGGGGCGAAGAAAAACTGTTTTTT.

The chain uses TRBV5-4 and TRBJ2-7, with 9 bases that match TRBD1. The germline V gene has CDR1 SGHNT and CDR2 YYREEE (reference sequence). Unmatched junction bases numbered 8, after V lost 2 bases and J lost 11 bases. The CDR3 loop spans 13 amino acids. Here the CDR3 reads CASSFERQGGKYF. CDR3 bases: TGTGCCAGCAGCTTTGAAAGACAGGGGGGGAAGTACTTC.

The V call is TRBV3-1 (or the pseudogene TRBV3-2), the J call TRBJ1-2, with 7 bases that match TRBD1. Per the germline V gene, CDR1 is LGHDT and CDR2 is YNNKEL (reference sequence). This CDR3 comprises 15 residues. Trimming at V came to 1 base and at J to 4 bases, leaving 6 bases not matched to a gene. This CDR3 reads CASSQASGTVYGYTF. The DNA of the CDR3 is TGTGCCAGCAGCCAAGCCTCCGGGACAGTCTATGGCTACACCTTC.

V gene TRBV2 combines with J gene TRBJ2-1; 7 bases line up with TRBD1. Germline assignment: CDR1 SNHLY and CDR2 FYNNEI. The CDR3 loop spans 12 amino acids. J gave up 8 bases and V 5 bases, and 3 bases lay outside the gene matches. As DNA, the CDR3 is TGTGCCAGCAGTTCTACAGGGGATGAGCAGTTCTTC. Translation: CASSSTGDEQFF.

V usage is TRBV5-4 and J usage is TRBJ1-1; 7 nucleotides line up with TRBD1. There are 15 residues in the CDR3. With V trimmed by 4 bases and J by 0 bases, 6 bases remained unmatched. CDR1 and CDR2 (germline): SGHNT, YYREEE (reference sequence). CDR3: CASSQTGIMNTEAFF. The CDR3 nucleotides are TGTGCCAGCAGCCAGACAGGGATAATGAACACTGAAGCTTTCTTT.